This T cell receptor (beta chain) was observed in a study of shared clonotypes between healthy human individuals. On the study more broadly: A donor's plate count was three for CD4 naive and three for CD4 memory; CD8 naive had two and CD8 memory one. Study-wide results and caveats: Unshared clonotypes carried lower generation probabilities than those common to all four donors.

The assay was immunoSEQ multiplex PCR, and TCRdb's table has in-frame clones only and misses some. The sample has 850,000 to 1,200,000 clones; about 75% are singletons. The CDR3 is 12 amino acids. The germline gives CDR1 SGHTA, CDR2 FQGNSA. With regard to this clone: What it recognizes is unknown.

The chain couples TRBV7-2 to TRBJ2-5; D might be TRBD2 (5 bases). The J call is in doubt because the DNA end fits TRBJ2-7 better. The clonotype originates from a man between 18 and 35 years old in good health. Sequenced: memory CD4+ T cells sorted from blood. Subset described: CD45RA-negative fraction. The CDR3 DNA follows: TGTGCCAGCAGGGGGAGTGGAGACGAGCAGTACTTC. It is translated as CASRGSGDEQYF.